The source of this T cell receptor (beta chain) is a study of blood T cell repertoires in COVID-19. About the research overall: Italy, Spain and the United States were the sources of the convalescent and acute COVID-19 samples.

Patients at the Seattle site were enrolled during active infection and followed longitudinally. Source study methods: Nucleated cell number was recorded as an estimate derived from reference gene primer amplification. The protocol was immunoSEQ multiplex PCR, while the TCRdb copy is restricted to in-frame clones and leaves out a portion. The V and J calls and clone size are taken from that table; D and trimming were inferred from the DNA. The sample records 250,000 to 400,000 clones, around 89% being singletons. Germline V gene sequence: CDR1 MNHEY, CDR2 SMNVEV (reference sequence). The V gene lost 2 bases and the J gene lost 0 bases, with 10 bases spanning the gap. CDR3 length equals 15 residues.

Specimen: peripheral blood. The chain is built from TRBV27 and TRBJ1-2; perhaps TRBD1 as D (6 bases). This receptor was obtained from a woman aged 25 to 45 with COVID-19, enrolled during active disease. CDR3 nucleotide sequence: TGTGCCAGCAGTTTAATGGGGGCGCCTAACTATGGCTACACCTTC. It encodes CASSLMGAPNYGYTF.